The 9 T cell receptor beta chains presented below share a single source sample, sequenced in a study of regulatory T cells in long-lasting Graves disease. Building of the TCR beta libraries involved iRepertoire HTBI primers and Arm-PCR of CDR3 regions. TCRdb analysed the multiplex PCR reads with MiXCR anew, one entry per CDR3 protein. The repertoire holds 550,000 to 600,000 distinct CDR3 sequences, 15% to 20% seen once, with approximately 12% in the top ten. Noted time point: newly diagnosed GD, antithyroid drugs for less than 3 months. Extracted RNA from PBMCs served as the source of the TCR library. These same data were also listed under a study on T cells in Graves' hyperthyroidism and ophthalmopathy.

Sequences were derived from peripheral blood mononuclear cells (PBMCs), sampled at new diagnosis, from a patient treated with antithyroid drugs. Receptor source: a man aged 18-30 years with Graves disease.

V gene TRBV5-1 combines with J gene TRBJ1-1; no clear D gene. The germline V and J ends were trimmed by 0 bases and 11 bases, with 8 bases remaining between them. The CDR3 covers 11 residues. Germline lookup yields CDR1 SGHRS and CDR2 YFSETQ. DNA for the CDR3: TGCGCCAGCAGCTTGGCGGGGAAGGCTTTCTTT. Translating gives CASSLAGKAFF.

This clonotype was seen repeatedly, ten times or more. The genes are TRBV20-1 and TRBJ2-7; no clear D. V lost 4 bases and J lost 9, with 22 bases in between. The V gene's germline CDR1 is DFQATT and CDR2 SNEGSKA (reference sequence). CDR3 length: 14 amino acids. The DNA of the CDR3 is TGCAGTGCTATCGACCCCCGGGTCGCAGTAGGGCAGTACTTC. Amino acids: CSAIDPRVAVGQYF.

This chain joins TRBV4-1 and TRBJ1-1, with D uncertain. Trimming removed 0 bases from V and 5 bases from J, with 7 bases in between. The CDR3 covers 13 residues. Germline V gives CDR1 MGHRA, CDR2 YSYEKL. CDR3: CASSQDPRTEAFF. In DNA form, the CDR3 reads TGCGCCAGCAGCCAAGATCCCCGAACTGAAGCTTTCTTT.

This clonotype was seen many times. CDR3 DNA sequence: TGTGCCAGCGGCGGAGGGTCCAGGGTGCTAGGCTACACCTTC. Encoded protein: CASGGGSRVLGYTF. The V gene is TRBV2, the J gene TRBJ1-2, with D perhaps matching TRBD1 (5 bases). The CDR3 is 14 amino acids. The germline CDR1 and CDR2 sequences are SNHLY and FYNNEI. V was cut by 8 bases and J by 8 bases, with 21 bases left in between. The full variable domain, with the rest looked up from reference TRBV2 and TRBJ1-2, is EPEVTQTPSHQVTQMGQEVILRCVPISNHLYFYWYRQILGQKVEFLVSFYNNEISEKSEIFDDQFSVERPDGSNFTLKIRSTKLEDSAMYFCASGGGSRVLGYTFGSGTRLTVV.

The sample holds a few counts of this clonotype. The V and J genes are TRBV12-3 or TRBV12-4 and TRBJ2-7; 8 nucleotides line up with TRBD1. The CDR3 length is 15 residues. J lost 0 bases, V lost 5 bases, and 6 bases had no gene match. In nucleotides, the CDR3 is TGTGCCAGCAGTAAGGCCGGGACAGGCTCCTACGAGCAGTACTTC. It codes for CASSKAGTGSYEQYF.

This clonotype was detected many times. The rearrangement joins TRBV3-1 to TRBJ1-5; no definite D call. The CDR3 has 15 residues. The germline V gene has CDR1 LGHDT and CDR2 YNNKEL (reference sequence). V dropped 1 base and J dropped 0 bases, with 7 bases sitting between them. CDR3 nucleotide sequence: TGTGCCAGCAGCCAAGGAGCTGTTAGCAATCAGCCCCAGCATTTT. Its protein is CASSQGAVSNQPQHF.

The chain joins TRBV9 to TRBJ2-4; D possibly corresponds to TRBD1 (6 bases). The CDR3 contains 14 residues. The V end was cut by 0 bases, the J end by 4 bases, with 8 bases between. Germline CDR1 reads SGDLS; CDR2 reads YYNGEE. CDR3 protein: CASSVGTAKNIQYF. The CDR3 coding sequence is TGTGCCAGCAGCGTAGGGACAGCAAAAAACATTCAGTACTTC. The whole variable domain, filled in from reference TRBV9 and TRBJ2-4, reads DSGVTQTPKHLITATGQRVTLRCSPRSGDLSVYWYQQSLDQGLQFLIQYYNGEERAKGNILERFSAQQFPDLHSELNLSSLELGDSALYFCASSVGTAKNIQYFGAGTRLSVL.

This clonotype was recorded a few times. V usage is TRBV20-1 and J usage is TRBJ2-7, with D possibly matching TRBD2 (6 bases). Germline values: CDR1 DFQATT, CDR2 SNEGSKA (reference sequence). The CDR3 has 13 residues. V dropped 5 bases and J dropped 0 bases, with 11 bases sitting between them. The DNA of the CDR3 is TGCAGTGCTCCTAGCGATTTCTCCTACGAGCAGTACTTC. This sequence encodes CSAPSDFSYEQYF.

V is TRBV29-1 and J is TRBJ2-1; TRBD1 is a possible D gene (5 bases). This CDR3 is 12 amino acids long. Germline V gives CDR1 SQVTM, CDR2 ANQGSEA. V lost 4 bases and J lost 8, with 12 bases in between. The CDR3 region is CSVVAGLHEQFF. CDR3 bases: TGCAGCGTTGTGGCAGGGCTTCATGAGCAGTTCTTC.